A selection of T cell receptor beta chains follows, all from one sample in a study of blood T cells in healthy people across ages. Via MiXCR, TCRdb re-called the 5' RACE reads, giving one row per CDR3 protein. The table records some 1.5 million distinct CDR3 sequences, roughly 27% of them present only once. The material sequenced was blood. The receptors were sampled from a woman in her 30s in good health. The CDR3 runs from the conserved cysteine through the conserved F or W. The D gene is left open where the match is weak. Only part of the rows carry a size: once, few, many, or a class if the clone is expanded.

V gene	J gene	D gene	clone size	CDR3 protein	CDR3 DNA
TRBV29-1	TRBJ2-1	NA	many	CSVGGEGSVAGSYNEQFF	TGCAGCGTTGGGGGGGAAGGTAGCGTGGCGGGCTCCTACAATGAGCAGTTCTTC
TRBV25-1	TRBJ2-1	TRBD2	many	CASSEPGGEQFF	TGTGCCAGCAGTGAACCGGGAGGGGAGCAGTTCTTC
TRBV13	TRBJ2-1	TRBD2	NA	CASRPTSRDEQFF	TGTGCCAGCCGACCGACTAGCAGGGATGAGCAGTTCTTC
TRBV5-6	TRBJ2-3	NA	NA	CASSLQGLRDTQYF	TGTGCCAGCAGCTTGCAGGGCCTTCGGGATACGCAGTATTTT
TRBV15	TRBJ2-6	NA	many	CATSRERALASGANVLTF	TGTGCCACCAGCAGAGAACGAGCCCTAGCCTCTGGGGCCAACGTCCTGACTTTC
TRBV7-9	TRBJ2-7	NA	NA	CASSISNLRANYEQYF	TGTGCCAGCAGCATAAGTAACCTTAGGGCCAATTACGAGCAGTACTTC
TRBV18	TRBJ1-5	NA	few	CASSPFGGEVNQPQHF	TGTGCCAGCTCACCTTTCGGGGGCGAAGTTAATCAGCCCCAGCATTTT
TRBV20-1	TRBJ1-1	TRBD1	few	CSASRSPVDRGRTEAFF	TGCAGTGCTAGCCGGAGTCCCGTCGACAGGGGTCGGACTGAAGCTTTCTTT
TRBV6-1	TRBJ2-5	NA	NA	CASNSPGSETQYF	TGTGCCAGCAATTCTCCAGGGTCAGAGACCCAGTACTTC
TRBV9	TRBJ2-3	TRBD2	NA	CASSVGGGATDTQYF	TGTGCCAGCAGCGTTGGCGGGGGGGCCACAGATACGCAGTATTTT
TRBV7-7	TRBJ2-1	NA	few	CASSPERVGEQFF	TGTGCCAGCAGCCCCGAAAGGGTGGGGGAGCAGTTCTTC
TRBV12-3/TRBV12-4	TRBJ1-1	NA	NA	CASSLLTNVEAFF	TGTGCCAGCAGTTTATTAACTAACGTGGAAGCTTTCTTT
TRBV20-1	TRBJ2-7	NA	NA	CSARLGGGEQYF	TGCAGTGCTCGTCTGGGGGGTGGAGAGCAGTACTTC
TRBV12-3/TRBV12-4	TRBJ2-1	NA	many	CASRRDYNEQFF	TGTGCCTCCCGGCGGGACTACAATGAGCAGTTCTTC
TRBV6-5	TRBJ2-7	TRBD1	NA	CASSRDRVVLEQYF	TGTGCCAGCAGTCGGGACAGGGTGGTTCTCGAGCAGTACTTC
TRBV5-1	TRBJ2-2	TRBD1	NA	CASSSGQGLAGELFF	TGCGCCAGCAGCTCAGGACAGGGTTTAGCCGGGGAGCTGTTTTTT
TRBV29-1	TRBJ1-4	TRBD1	NA	CSVGEGGGKLFF	TGCAGCGTTGGAGAAGGGGGCGGAAAACTGTTTTTT
TRBV4-1	TRBJ2-7	TRBD2	many	CASSQGEGREQYF	TGCGCCAGCAGCCAAGGGGAGGGACGCGAGCAGTACTTC
TRBV6-6	TRBJ2-5	NA	NA	CATGTPETQYF	TGTGCCACCGGGACGCCAGAGACCCAGTACTTC
TRBV5-1	TRBJ1-1	NA	few	CASSLASQPNTEAFF	TGCGCCAGCAGCTTGGCGAGCCAGCCGAACACTGAAGCTTTCTTT
TRBV6-6	TRBJ2-5	NA	NA	CASYSATIETQYF	TGTGCCAGTTACAGTGCCACGATCGAGACCCAGTACTTC
TRBV3-1	TRBJ2-3	TRBD2	NA	CASSPGTSSTQYF	TGTGCCAGCAGTCCTGGGACTAGCTCCACGCAGTATTTT
TRBV5-1	TRBJ2-1	NA	NA	CASSFRVSSYEQFF	TGCGCCAGCAGCTTCAGGGTCAGCTCCTACGAGCAGTTCTTC
TRBV2	TRBJ2-7	NA	few	CASSEALSGLTYEQYF	TGTGCCAGCAGTGAAGCGCTTTCGGGACTCACCTACGAGCAGTACTTC
TRBV5-1	TRBJ2-7	TRBD1	NA	CASSKTWGQATYEQYF	TGCGCCAGCAGCAAAACCTGGGGACAGGCCACCTACGAGCAGTACTTC
TRBV11-2	TRBJ2-1	TRBD2	NA	CASSGRTSGRVPEQFF	TGTGCCAGCAGCGGACGGACTAGCGGGAGGGTCCCTGAGCAGTTCTTC
TRBV7-2	TRBJ1-5	NA	NA	CASSARLTRQPQHF	TGTGCCAGCAGCGCCCGTCTTACCCGGCAGCCCCAGCATTTT
TRBV7-2	TRBJ1-1	TRBD1	few	CASSAGWTGTNTEAFF	TGTGCCAGCAGCGCAGGGTGGACAGGGACAAACACTGAAGCTTTCTTT
TRBV5-1	TRBJ2-3	TRBD2	NA	CASSLFAGATDTQYF	TGCGCCAGCAGCTTGTTCGCGGGAGCTACAGATACGCAGTATTTT
TRBV12-3/TRBV12-4	TRBJ2-7	NA	few	CASTLVGGRVEQYF	TGTGCCAGCACCCTCGTGGGGGGACGAGTCGAGCAGTACTTC
TRBV5-1	TRBJ2-1	TRBD2	NA	CASSNSAGTSGYNEQFF	TGCGCCAGCAGCAATTCTGCCGGGACTAGCGGGTACAATGAGCAGTTCTTC